The 19 T cell receptor beta chains below all came from one sample that was sequenced in a study of chronic HIV infection and antiretroviral therapy. MiXCR was run by TCRdb on the 5' RACE reads, yielding one entry per CDR3 protein. The sample yields 45,000 to 60,000 distinct CDR3 sequences, approximately 19% seen once. The sequenced sample consisted of peripheral blood. The receptors were gathered from an adult who had HIV and had not received antiretroviral therapy, or was an uninfected healthy control (not recorded which).

The V and J genes are TRBV7-8 and TRBJ2-7; D may be TRBD1 (6 bases). Trimming took 5 bases from V and 2 from J, leaving 10 bases between them. The germline V gene has CDR1 SGHVS and CDR2 FQNEAQ. The CDR3 runs to 13 residues. In DNA form, the CDR3 reads TGTGCCAGCAGCACACAGGGCCCCTACGAGCAGTACTTC. It codes for CASSTQGPYEQYF.

This clonotype was recorded a few times. CDR3 in amino acids: CASSPTSGSEQYF. The CDR3 nucleotides read TGTGCCAGCAGTCCGACTAGCGGGAGCGAGCAGTACTTC. This chain connects TRBV7-2 to TRBJ2-7; 12 bases fit TRBD2. Looked up from germline, CDR1 is SGHTA and CDR2 is FQGNSA. The CDR3 has 13 residues. V was pared by 6 bases and J by 6 bases, with 3 bases of the junction left unmatched.

The rearrangement uses TRBV6-2 or TRBV6-3 and TRBJ2-6; 12 bases are shared with TRBD1. The V gene's germline CDR1 is MNHEY and CDR2 SVGEGT. Trimming cost V 6 bases and J 0 bases; bases outside gene matches: 6. CDR3 length equals 18 residues. The CDR3 bases are TGTGCCAGCAGAACCGGGACAGGGGGCCCCTCTGGGGCCAACGTCCTGACTTTC. Amino acids: CASRTGTGGPSGANVLTF.

In this sample, this clonotype turned up many times. The gene calls are TRBV29-1 and TRBJ1-3; TRBD1 is a possible D gene (5 bases). This CDR3 has 12 amino acids. V dropped 3 bases and J dropped 4 bases, with 7 bases sitting between them. Germline CDR1 is SQVTM and CDR2 is ANQGSEA. The CDR3 spells CSVDQGGNTIYF. In nucleotides, the CDR3 is TGCAGCGTTGACCAGGGAGGAAACACCATATATTTT. The entire variable domain, with the rest obtained from reference TRBV29-1 and TRBJ1-3, is as follows: SAVISQKPSRDICQRGTSLTIQCQVDSQVTMMFWYRQQPGQSLTLIATANQGSEATYESGFVIDKFPISRPNLTFSTLTVSNMSPEDSSIYLCSVDQGGNTIYFGEGSWLTVV.

This clonotype was seen more than once but under ten times. The chain is built from TRBV6-6 and TRBJ1-5; D is possibly TRBD1 (5 bases). CDR1 is MNHNY, CDR2 SVGAGI, per germline (reference sequence). The CDR3 has 19 amino acids. Trimming stripped 6 bases from V and 2 bases from J, with 26 bases between. The CDR3 DNA is TGTGCCAGCAGCGATGCGAGAACAGGAGGCGATCGTGGCAATCAGCCCCAGCATTTT. This encodes CASSDARTGGDRGNQPQHF.

The rearrangement uses TRBV7-2 and TRBJ2-7; TRBD2 matches 14 bases. This CDR3 contains 16 residues. J gave up 13 bases and V 6 bases, and 17 bases lay outside the gene matches. CDR1 SGHTA and CDR2 FQGNSA come from the germline V gene. CDR3 bases: TGTGCCAGCAGGTCCTCCCGTGCCGGGACTAGCGGGAGTGGATACTTC. This codes for CASRSSRAGTSGSGYF.

This clonotype was seen only a few times. The J gene is TRBJ2-3, the V gene TRBV11-2; D might be TRBD2 (5 bases). The CDR3 sequence is 13 residues long. CDR1 is SGHAT, CDR2 FQNNGV, per germline. Trimming stripped 0 bases from V and 8 bases from J, with 9 bases between. CDR3 coding DNA: TGTGCCAGCAGCTTAGATCGAGAGGGTACGCAGTATTTT. Amino acid sequence: CASSLDREGTQYF.

V usage is TRBV9 and J usage is TRBJ2-1; tentatively, D is TRBD1 or TRBD2 (7 bases each). CDR1 is SGDLS and CDR2 is YYNGEE in the germline V gene. The CDR3 has 17 residues. The germline V and J ends were trimmed by 5 bases and 4 bases, with 22 bases remaining between them. Here the CDR3 reads CASSDRQGGVGYNEQFF. The CDR3 bases are TGTGCCAGCAGTGATCGTCAGGGGGGGGTCGGGTACAATGAGCAGTTCTTC.

This chain links TRBV28 with TRBJ2-7; D ambiguous. The germline gives CDR1 MDHEN, CDR2 SYDVKM. The CDR3 loop spans 13 amino acids. The V end lost 7 bases, the J end lost 3 bases, and 13 bases lay between the germline ends. The CDR3 DNA is TGTGCCAGCAACGCCAGCCCCAGCTACGAGCAGTACTTC. The encoded protein is CASNASPSYEQYF.

This clonotype has just a few counts. The chain uses TRBV10-2 and TRBJ1-1, with unresolved D. The CDR3 is made up of 12 amino acids. Germline-derived CDR1 and CDR2 are WSHSY and SAAADI. V was pared by 2 bases and J by 10 bases, with 11 bases between. CDR3 DNA: TGCGCCAGCAGTGAGCCTCCGGGAAGAGCTTTCTTT. Translation: CASSEPPGRAFF.

This clonotype has just a few counts. The chain combines TRBV14 with TRBJ2-1; D possibly corresponds to TRBD1 (5 bases). The germline V gene has CDR1 SGHDN and CDR2 FVKESK. The CDR3 extends over 16 amino acids. Trimming took off 0 bases at V and 3 bases at J, with 12 bases between the two ends. The CDR3 spells CASSQEGPNLYNEQFF. DNA of the CDR3: TGTGCCAGCAGCCAAGAGGGGCCAAACCTCTACAATGAGCAGTTCTTC.

The chain carries TRBV3-1 and TRBJ1-5; TRBD1 matches 8 bases. CDR1 and CDR2 (germline): LGHDT, YNNKEL (reference sequence). The CDR3 spans 15 residues. J gave up 6 bases and V 3 bases, and 7 bases lay outside the gene matches. This CDR3 reads CASSQTTGAGQPQHF. The CDR3 DNA sequence: TGTGCCAGCAGCCAGACGACAGGGGCGGGTCAGCCCCAGCATTTT. Combining the CDR3 with reference TRBV3-1 and TRBJ1-5 gives the whole variable domain DTAVSQTPKYLVTQMGNDKSIKCEQNLGHDTMYWYKQDSKKFLKIMFSYNNKELIINETVPNRFSPKSPDKAHLNLHINSLELGDSAVYFCASSQTTGAGQPQHFGDGTRLSIL.

This clonotype was counted a few times. The chain is built from TRBV14 and TRBJ1-1; D is uncertain. The length of the CDR3 is 14 residues. Germline V gene sequence: CDR1 SGHDN, CDR2 FVKESK. V lost 1 base and J lost 0, with 6 bases in between. CDR3 loop: CASSQGRMNTEAFF. The CDR3 DNA reads as TGTGCCAGCAGCCAAGGGCGCATGAACACTGAAGCTTTCTTT.

This clonotype was observed a few times. CDR3 sequence: CASSIGPVRNDEQYF. In DNA form, the CDR3 reads TGTGCCAGCAGCATCGGACCCGTAAGGAACGACGAGCAGTACTTC. This chain connects TRBV5-6 to TRBJ2-7; D call uncertain. The germline V gene has CDR1 SGHDT and CDR2 YYEEEE. CDR3 size: 15 residues. V lost 4 bases, J lost 5 bases, and 19 bases lay in between.

This clonotype appeared a few times. This chain uses TRBV11-1 with TRBJ1-6; unclear D gene. CDR3 length equals 13 residues. Trimming removed 1 base from V and 7 bases from J, with 5 bases in between. The germline V gene encodes CDR1 SGHAT and CDR2 FQDESV (reference sequence). The CDR3 protein is CASSLEVNSPLHF. In DNA form, the CDR3 reads TGTGCCAGCAGCTTAGAGGTGAATTCACCCCTCCACTTT.

The chain combines TRBV15 with TRBJ1-3; D may be TRBD1 (6 bases). V was trimmed by 0 bases and J by 3 bases, leaving 9 bases between them. CDR1 and CDR2 (germline): LNHNV, YYDKDF (reference sequence). The CDR3 has 15 amino acids. The CDR3 loop reads CATSRDRGGGNTIYF. CDR3 coding DNA: TGTGCCACCAGCAGAGACAGGGGCGGTGGAAACACCATATATTTT.

V and J are TRBV12-3 or TRBV12-4 and TRBJ1-2; D is uncertain. The CDR3 covers 12 residues. Trimming took 5 bases from V and 5 from J, leaving 9 bases between them. The CDR3 spells CASSPVGYGYTF. DNA of the CDR3: TGTGCCAGCAGTCCGGTGGGGTATGGCTACACCTTC.

The V call is TRBV5-1, the J call TRBJ2-3; the match to TRBD2 covers 12 bases. The junction had 4 bases not matched to a gene; V was cut back by 0 bases and J by 5 bases. CDR3 length: 16 residues. Germline CDR1 and CDR2: SGHRS and YFSETQ. CDR3 sequence: CASSLGTSGTLDTQYF. The CDR3 region has the DNA TGCGCCAGCAGCTTGGGGACTAGCGGGACCCTAGATACGCAGTATTTT.

This chain uses TRBV11-2 with TRBJ1-1; 9 bases map to TRBD1. This CDR3 is built from 12 residues. CDR1 is SGHAT and CDR2 is FQNNGV in the germline V gene. With 5 bases clipped from V and 11 bases from J, the junction kept 6 bases outside the gene matches. In DNA, the CDR3 is TGTGCCAGCAGCCCACACAGGGGGCTTGCTTTCTTT. Translation gives CASSPHRGLAFF.